This TCR beta chain came from a study of shared T cell receptors in the human thymus. The CDR3 extends over 14 amino acids. Germline CDR1 KGHSH, CDR2 LQKENI. J lost 2 bases, V lost 5 bases, and 5 bases had no gene match. This table comes from immunoSEQ multiplex PCR, and its TCRdb copy is limited to in-frame clones, with some not included. The sample contains roughly 710,000 clones, approximately 83% of which appear only once. This sample was also put to use in a study of human thymus T cells. As reported in that work: Healthy Finnish infants undergoing corrective surgery for congenital heart defects provided the donor material. Resections obtained during corrective heart surgery supplied the thymus tissue.

This rearrangement joins TRBV18 to TRBJ1-2, with 7 bases matching TRBD1. The sequenced sample consisted of thymocytes. This TCR derives from a girl less than two years old with a congenital heart defect. The CDR3 protein is CASSSADRNYGYTF. CDR3 nucleotides: TGTGCCAGCTCATCGGCGGACAGGAACTATGGCTACACCTTC.